This TCR beta chain was captured by sequencing in a study of shared clonotypes between healthy human individuals. Study background: A couple of women and three men aged 18 to 49 made up the donors. CD4 naive and memory got three plates each, CD8 naive two, CD8 memory one. Findings and caveats of the study: Non-shared clonotypes had lower generation probabilities than clonotypes shared by all four sorted-subset donors.

With 4 bases removed from V and 0 bases from J, the gap between germline ends came to 9 bases. This CDR3 has 13 residues. Germline values: CDR1 SQVTM, CDR2 ANQGSEA. Donors, without exception, were Caucasian adults residing in Nashville, Tennessee. Note on this clone: Its specificity is not known.

Libraries were prepared by immunoSEQ multiplex PCR; TCRdb keeps only in-frame clonotypes and omits some of them. The table lists approximately 1.5 million clones, 95% to 99% of them singletons. Specimen: naive CD4+ T cells sorted from blood. Subset: CD45RA+ positively selected. The J gene is TRBJ2-5, the V gene TRBV29-1; D call uncertain. This receptor was taken from a man aged 25 to 45 in good health. CDR3 coding DNA: TGCAGCGTTGCGGCAGAATACCAAGAGACCCAGTACTTC. Its translation is CSVAAEYQETQYF.